This T cell receptor beta chain was captured in a study of cytomegalovirus exposure and HLA in healthy donors. Turning to the study itself: A prior study identified approximately 120 million unique TCR beta sequences from 200 million or so T cells. Study conclusions and caveats: Trimming of TCR beta V- and J-genes showed a link, identified in a later analysis, to a missense DCLRE1C variant.

After removal of 7 bases from V and 3 bases from J, the junction contained 4 bases not matched to a gene. This CDR3 is built from 13 residues. Germline-derived CDR1 and CDR2 are MNHEY and SMNVEV (reference sequence). With regard to this clone: Its antigen remains unidentified.

With 60 Vbeta and 13 Jbeta primers, the PCR was carried out. The method was immunoSEQ multiplex PCR; TCRdb's version includes in-frame clones alone and lacks a portion of them. Of almost 200,000 clones in the sample, about 76% are singletons; the top ten hold about 0.37%. V usage is TRBV27 and J usage is TRBJ2-7, with 9 bases matching TRBD1. The receptor was isolated from a male donor in good health and CMV-seropositive. The sequencing input was PBMCs. The CDR3 spells CASNPTGGYEQYF. The DNA of the CDR3 is TGTGCCAGCAACCCGACAGGGGGCTACGAGCAGTACTTC.